What follows are 23 T cell receptor beta chains derived from one specimen sequenced in a study of shared clonotypes between healthy human individuals. CD45RO negativity and positive selection for CCR7 defined naive CD8 cells, a population that excluded terminally differentiated effector memory CD45RA+ cells. Method: immunoSEQ multiplex PCR; TCRdb's copy keeps in-frame clones and lacks some. Found here are fewer than 850,000 clones, 95% to 97% of them singletons; the top ten hold less than 0.25%. Sequencing was performed on naive CD8+ T cells sorted from blood. The receptors come from a man between 25 and 39 years old in good health.

The genes are TRBV9 and TRBJ1-3, with TRBD1 matching over 8 bases. With V trimmed by 4 bases and J by 4 bases, 13 bases remained unmatched. This CDR3 spans 17 amino acids. Germline V gene data show CDR1 as SGDLS and CDR2 as YYNGEE. The CDR3 protein is CASSNNPQGAGGNTIYF. CDR3 DNA sequence: TGTGCCAGCAGCAACAACCCCCAGGGGGCTGGCGGAAACACCATATATTTT. The entire variable domain, with the rest obtained from reference TRBV9 and TRBJ1-3, is as follows: DSGVTQTPKHLITATGQRVTLRCSPRSGDLSVYWYQQSLDQGLQFLIQYYNGEERAKGNILERFSAQQFPDLHSELNLSSLELGDSALYFCASSNNPQGAGGNTIYFGEGSWLTVV.

In its sample, this clone was seen once. The chain couples TRBV6-5 to TRBJ2-5; 11 nucleotides align to TRBD1. The CDR3 has 14 residues. Trimming cost V 5 bases and J 4 bases; bases outside gene matches: 3. Germline loops: CDR1 MNHEY, CDR2 SVGAGI. The CDR3 nucleotides are TGTGCCAGCAGTGGGACAGGGGGTGTAGAGACCCAGTACTTC. It encodes CASSGTGGVETQYF.

This clone was picked up a small number of times. The chain joins TRBV30 to TRBJ2-7; D uncertain. CDR1 GTSNPN and CDR2 SVGIG come from the germline V gene (reference sequence). V lost 0 bases and J lost 2, with 5 bases in between. The CDR3 spans 12 residues. DNA of the CDR3: TGTGCCTGGAGTGTACAGACCTACGAGCAGTACTTC. Its translation: CAWSVQTYEQYF.

This chain connects TRBV5-1 to TRBJ1-3; D might be TRBD1 (6 bases). CDR3 size: 15 residues. Germline-derived CDR1 and CDR2 are SGHRS and YFSETQ. V gave up 3 bases and J gave up 1 base, with 11 bases separating them. The CDR3 region has the DNA TGCGCCAGCAGCTCCCAGGGGCTGTCTGGAAACACCATATATTTT. It encodes CASSSQGLSGNTIYF.

This clone was picked up a small number of times. The rearrangement joins TRBV7-2 to TRBJ2-4; 9 nucleotides align to TRBD2. This CDR3 is built from 14 residues. V was clipped by 4 bases and J by 8 bases; unmatched bases: 6. Germline V gives CDR1 SGHTA, CDR2 FQGNSA. Here the CDR3 reads CASSYLAGEHIQYF. The CDR3 DNA sequence: TGTGCCAGCAGCTACTTAGCGGGAGAGCACATTCAGTACTTC.

The chain joins TRBV14 to TRBJ2-7; perhaps TRBD1 as D (6 bases). The V end was cut by 6 bases, the J end by 0 bases, with 12 bases between. The CDR3 has 14 amino acids. Germline loops: CDR1 SGHDN, CDR2 FVKESK. The CDR3 DNA reads as TGTGCCAGCAGTCACAGGGTTTTCTCCTACGAGCAGTACTTC. As protein: CASSHRVFSYEQYF.

V is TRBV27 and J is TRBJ2-7; tentatively, D is TRBD1 (5 bases). Germline V gives CDR1 MNHEY, CDR2 SMNVEV (reference sequence). This CDR3 comprises 14 residues. Between the trimmed V and J ends, which lost 3 bases and 7 bases, there was a span of 16 bases. CDR3 region: CASSFSQGSKEQYF. CDR3 in DNA: TGTGCCAGCAGTTTTTCGCAGGGCTCAAAAGAGCAGTACTTC.

In DNA form, the CDR3 reads TGTGCCAGCAGCCCCGTCATGAGCACTGAAGCTTTCTTT. It codes for CASSPVMSTEAFF. The rearrangement uses TRBV16 and TRBJ1-1; D uncertain. CDR3 length: 13 amino acids. Germline CDR1 is KGHSY and CDR2 is FQNENV. V gave up 4 bases and J gave up 4 bases, with 10 bases separating them.

The chain has TRBV2 and TRBJ2-7, with no clear D. The V gene lost 1 base and the J gene lost 1 base, with 11 bases spanning the gap. Germline loops: CDR1 SNHLY, CDR2 FYNNEI. This CDR3 comprises 15 residues. CDR3 loop: CASSEVARSSYEQYF. CDR3 nucleotides: TGTGCCAGCAGTGAAGTCGCCAGGTCGTCCTACGAGCAGTACTTC.

J is TRBJ2-1 and V is TRBV15; tentative D call: TRBD2 (5 bases). The V and J ends lost 0 bases and 1 base respectively, with 10 bases between them. Germline CDR1 and CDR2: LNHNV and YYDKDF (reference sequence). The CDR3 has 16 residues. Here the CDR3 reads CATSRDHGESYNEQFF. CDR3 bases: TGTGCCACCAGCAGAGATCACGGGGAGTCCTACAATGAGCAGTTCTTC.

The CDR3 coding sequence is TGTGCCAGCACCATTGAGGGATTATTCTACGAGCAGTACTTC. This translates into CASTIEGLFYEQYF. The chain recombines TRBV5-8 with TRBJ2-7; tentative D call: TRBD2 (5 bases). Trimming left V 6 bases short and J 3 bases short, with 16 bases between. Germline CDR1 and CDR2: SGHTS and YDEGEE. The CDR3 contains 14 residues.

J is TRBJ1-1 and V is TRBV27; D is ambiguous. CDR1 MNHEY and CDR2 SMNVEV come from the germline V gene (reference sequence). Deletions cut 0 bases from V and 1 base from J, with 12 bases between. The CDR3 runs to 16 residues. CDR3 residues: CASSLSLFRKNTEAFF. The CDR3 DNA reads TGTGCCAGCAGTTTATCACTTTTCAGGAAGAACACTGAAGCTTTCTTT.

CDR3 residues: CASSWDRMNTEAFF. The DNA of the CDR3 is TGTGCCAGCAGCTGGGACAGAATGAACACTGAAGCTTTCTTT. The gene calls are TRBV6-6 and TRBJ1-1, with TRBD1 matching 7 bases. V lost 6 bases, J lost 0 bases, and 4 bases stayed unmatched. Germline V gene sequence: CDR1 MNHNY, CDR2 SVGAGI (reference sequence). The CDR3 runs 14 residues.

V usage is TRBV4-1 and J usage is TRBJ1-2; no reliable D call. The CDR3 extends over 12 amino acids. Germline V gene data show CDR1 as MGHRA and CDR2 as YSYEKL. Trimming took 5 bases from V and 11 from J, leaving 15 bases between them. The chain's CDR3 is CASSTGVGSYTF. CDR3 sequence (DNA): TGCGCCAGCAGCACCGGGGTGGGGAGTTACACCTTC.

The J gene is TRBJ1-2, the V gene TRBV11-2; 9 nucleotides line up with TRBD1. Germline CDR1 reads SGHAT; CDR2 reads FQNNGV. V dropped 7 bases and J dropped 8; count of bases not matched to a gene: 14. This CDR3 has 15 residues. CDR3 region: CASTTLLKDRGGYTF. CDR3 in DNA: TGTGCCAGCACCACACTCTTAAAGGACAGGGGCGGCTACACCTTC.

The chain joins TRBV4-1 to TRBJ2-3; tentatively, D is TRBD1 (5 bases). Trimming cost V 4 bases and J 0 bases, with 17 bases left between them. The germline CDR1 and CDR2 sequences are MGHRA and YSYEKL. The CDR3 runs to 17 residues. The CDR3 bases are TGCGCCAGCAGCCGAGACCCAGTGGCAGGGAGCACAGATACGCAGTATTTT. This gives the protein CASSRDPVAGSTDTQYF.

This sequence joins TRBV5-1 and TRBJ2-3; the match to TRBD2 covers 8 bases. This CDR3 is 16 amino acids long. The V gene end was trimmed by 4 bases and the J gene end by 2 bases; junction bases not matched to a gene: 9. The germline gives CDR1 SGHRS, CDR2 YFSETQ. CDR3 nucleotides: TGCGCCAGCAGCGCAGAGGGACTAGACCTCACAGATACGCAGTATTTT. It translates to CASSAEGLDLTDTQYF.

This chain joins TRBV7-6 and TRBJ2-1, with D possibly matching TRBD1 (5 bases). This CDR3 contains 14 residues. Germline V gene lookup returns CDR1 SGHVS and CDR2 FNYEAQ. Trimming left V 2 bases short and J 8 bases short, with 13 bases between. CDR3 loop: CASSLRGALDEQFF. As DNA, the CDR3 is TGTGCCAGCAGCTTAAGGGGCGCCCTAGATGAGCAGTTCTTC.

V is TRBV27 and J is TRBJ2-2; TRBD2 might be the D (6 bases). Germline values: CDR1 MNHEY, CDR2 SMNVEV (reference sequence). V was shortened by 3 bases and J by 8 bases, with 13 bases between the two germline ends. The CDR3 extends over 14 amino acids. The CDR3: CASSFLLGGGELFF. For the CDR3, the DNA is TGTGCCAGCAGTTTCCTCCTGGGGGGTGGGGAGCTGTTTTTT.

The CDR3 loop is CASSLGQYSNQPQHF. In DNA, the CDR3 is TGCGCCAGCAGCTTGGGGCAGTATAGCAATCAGCCCCAGCATTTT. The chain joins TRBV5-1 to TRBJ1-5; D is unresolved. CDR1 is SGHRS, CDR2 YFSETQ, per germline. Trimming shortened V by 0 bases and J by 0 bases, and 7 bases separated the two germline ends. The CDR3 totals 15 residues.

The gene calls are TRBV29-1 and TRBJ2-7, with D possibly TRBD2 on 6 matching bases. With 3 bases removed from V and 7 bases from J, the gap between germline ends came to 13 bases. The CDR3 totals 12 residues. The germline CDR1 and CDR2 sequences are SQVTM and ANQGSEA. This CDR3 reads CSVDGLEGEQYF. The DNA of the CDR3 is TGCAGCGTTGACGGGCTGGAGGGAGAGCAGTACTTC.

The chain combines TRBV15 with TRBJ2-7; D remains ambiguous. Trimming took off 0 bases at V and 2 bases at J, with 5 bases between the two ends. The CDR3 is 13 residues long. Germline CDR1 LNHNV, CDR2 YYDKDF (reference sequence). In nucleotides, the CDR3 is TGTGCCACCAGCAGAGATAGAACCTACGAGCAGTACTTC. This codes for CATSRDRTYEQYF.

The chain links TRBV27 to TRBJ2-1; a weak D match, TRBD2 (6 bases). The CDR3 consists of 15 residues. The germline gives CDR1 MNHEY, CDR2 SMNVEV (reference sequence). V dropped 1 base and J dropped 1 base, with 8 bases sitting between them. CDR3 in amino acids: CASSLFGSSYNEQFF. The CDR3 DNA follows: TGTGCCAGCAGTTTATTCGGGAGTTCCTACAATGAGCAGTTCTTC.